This T cell receptor delta chain was found in a study of γδ T cells in repeated Plasmodium falciparum infection. Study context: Age- and gender-matched Australian children served as comparison for malaria-exposed Malian children.

Sequencing covered both gamma and delta TCR chains per sample. TCRdb re-called the multiplex PCR reads using CATT. In the table there are roughly 90,000 delta-chain clones, roughly 1.4% of which are singletons. This clone was picked up many times. The TCR sequence derives from a pool of human donors (malaria-infected and uninfected, not separated). Sequenced sample: gamma-delta T cells from blood.

Written as DNA, the CDR3 is TGTGCTCTTGGGGAACCAGGTACGTGGGGGAACCCCGATAAACTCATCTTT. This translates into CALGEPGTWGNPDKLIF. The chain recombines TRDV1 with TRDJ1, with 7 bases matching TRDD3. The J gene, not given by TCRdb, was assigned here from a germline match of the nucleotide sequence. The CDR3 covers 17 residues. Trimming removed 1 base from V and 3 bases from J; junction bases left unmatched: 11. CDR1 and CDR2 (germline): TSWWSYY, QGS.